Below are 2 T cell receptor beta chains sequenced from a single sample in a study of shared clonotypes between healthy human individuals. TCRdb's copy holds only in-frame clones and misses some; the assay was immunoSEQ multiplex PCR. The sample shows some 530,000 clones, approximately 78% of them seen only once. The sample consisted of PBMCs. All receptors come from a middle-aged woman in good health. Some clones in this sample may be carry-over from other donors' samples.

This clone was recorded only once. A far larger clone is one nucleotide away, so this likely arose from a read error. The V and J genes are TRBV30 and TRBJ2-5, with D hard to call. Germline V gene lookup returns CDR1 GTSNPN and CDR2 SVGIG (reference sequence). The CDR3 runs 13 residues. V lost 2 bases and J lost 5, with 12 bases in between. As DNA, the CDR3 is TGTGCCTGGAGTCACGGCAATCGGGAGACCCAGTACTTC. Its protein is CAWSHGNRETQYF.

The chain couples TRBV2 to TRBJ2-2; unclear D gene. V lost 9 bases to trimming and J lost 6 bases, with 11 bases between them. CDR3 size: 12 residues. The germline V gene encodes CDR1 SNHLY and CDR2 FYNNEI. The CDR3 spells CASSLLPGELFF. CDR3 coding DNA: TGTGCCAGTTCCTTGCTACCCGGGGAGCTGTTTTTT.